The clone carrying this T cell receptor (beta chain) appeared a single time. This specimen comes from a study of T cell responses to AZD1222 COVID-19 vaccine. The germline gives CDR1 SQVTM, CDR2 ANQGSEA. This CDR3 has 14 residues. V lost 0 bases and J lost 2, with 10 bases in between. The assay was immunoSEQ multiplex PCR, and TCRdb's table has in-frame clones only and misses some. The table records about 64,000 clones, 85% to 95% of them present only once. The specimen was peripheral blood, collected 28 days after the second dose of the MenACWY control vaccine. V usage is TRBV29-1 and J usage is TRBJ1-2, with D hard to call. This TCR was sampled from an adult who received the MenACWY meningococcal vaccine as a control. CDR3: CSVEDREENYGYTF. The CDR3 nucleotides read TGCAGCGTTGAAGATCGGGAAGAGAACTATGGCTACACCTTC. Full variable domain (rest looked up from reference TRBV29-1 and TRBJ1-2): SAVISQKPSRDICQRGTSLTIQCQVDSQVTMMFWYRQQPGQSLTLIATANQGSEATYESGFVIDKFPISRPNLTFSTLTVSNMSPEDSSIYLCSVEDREENYGYTFGSGTRLTVV.